The rows below give T cell receptor beta chains drawn from one sample of a study of CD8 T cells in Susac syndrome. TCRdb reprocessed the immunoSEQ multiplex PCR reads via MiXCR and lists one record per CDR3 protein. The table has about 150,000 distinct CDR3 sequences, 90% to 95% seen once. Input material: CD4+ T cells from PBMCs. Source of these receptors: a human donor with Susac syndrome. The CDR3 runs from the conserved cysteine through the conserved F or W. D genes are given only for firm matches. Not every row has a clone size; where given, it reads once, few, many or a size class.

V,D,J,size,DNA,CDR3
TRBV7-6,NA,TRBJ2-7,NA,TGTGCCAGCAGCTTAGGGATCCTCTCCTACGAGCAGTACTTC,CASSLGILSYEQYF
TRBV7-8,NA,TRBJ1-6,NA,TGTGCCAGCAGAGAAGGAGGAAATTCACCCCTCCACTTT,CASREGGNSPLHF
TRBV15,NA,TRBJ2-3,NA,TGTGCCACCAGCAGAAGGGGCGCTGGAGATACGCAGTATTTT,CATSRRGAGDTQYF
TRBV20-1,TRBD1,TRBJ2-7,NA,TGCAGTGCTAGAGCCCCGGGACAGGGCTCCTACGAGCAGTACTTC,CSARAPGQGSYEQYF
TRBV18,NA,TRBJ1-1,NA,TGTGCCAGCTCACCAATCAGGGAAACTGAAGTTTTCTTT,CASSPIRETEVFF
TRBV7-2,NA,TRBJ1-6,NA,TGTGCCAGCAGCGCCGGCGTGGGGGCCCAGAATTCACCCCTCCACTTT,CASSAGVGAQNSPLHF
TRBV19,TRBD2,TRBJ2-1,NA,TGTGCCAGTAGTTCCCGGGAGGGTAATTGGGATGAGCAGTTCTTC,CASSSREGNWDEQFF
TRBV28,NA,TRBJ1-6,few,TGTGCCAGCAGGGTTCGAGTCTCACCCCTCCACTTT,CASRVRVSPLHF
TRBV23-1,NA,TRBJ1-5,NA,TGCGCCAGCAGTCAAAGGAAGGATCAGCCCCAGCATTTT,CASSQRKDQPQHF
TRBV4-3,TRBD2,TRBJ2-3,NA,TGCGCCAGCAGCCAAGCGGGACTAGCGGGGTCCGATACGCAGTATTTT,CASSQAGLAGSDTQYF
TRBV29-1,NA,TRBJ1-1,NA,TGCAGCGTTGTAGCGGGCCTGAACACTGAAGCTTTCTTT,CSVVAGLNTEAFF
TRBV11-1,NA,TRBJ2-7,NA,TGTGCCAGCAGCCGTCGACAGGACCGCTCCTACGAGCAGTACTTC,CASSRRQDRSYEQYF
TRBV20-1,TRBD1,TRBJ1-2,NA,TGCAGTGCTTCGGACAGGGGCAACTATGGCTACACCTTC,CSASDRGNYGYTF
TRBV2,NA,TRBJ1-1,NA,TGTGCCAGCGGTCGGACAGAGAACACTGAAGCTTTCTTT,CASGRTENTEAFF
TRBV5-6,NA,TRBJ2-5,NA,TGTGCCAGCAGCTCTCAGGGCTTTATACAAGAGACCCAGTACTTC,CASSSQGFIQETQYF
TRBV19,NA,TRBJ1-5,NA,TGTGCCAGTAGTCAGGCCCCCGGGTTGAACCAGCCCCAGCATTTT,CASSQAPGLNQPQHF
TRBV6-5,NA,TRBJ1-1,NA,TGTGCCAGCAGCCTCGCGCCGGCTGTCACTGAAGCTTTCTTT,CASSLAPAVTEAFF
TRBV7-8,TRBD1,TRBJ1-2,NA,TGTGCCAGCAGCTTCCCAACAGGGGATCAGGGCTACACCTTC,CASSFPTGDQGYTF
TRBV27,TRBD2,TRBJ2-1,once,TGTGCCAGCAGTAACCCTAGCGGGTCTTCCTACAATGAGCAGTTCTTC,CASSNPSGSSYNEQFF
TRBV29-1,NA,TRBJ2-1,NA,TGCAGCAAGCAGGGAGGTATTAGTGGTGAGCAGTTCTTC,CSKQGGISGEQFF
TRBV4-3,NA,TRBJ2-3,NA,TGCGCCAGCAGCCAAGATTTGGCGGCCGGGGCGACAGATACGCAGTATTTT,CASSQDLAAGATDTQYF
TRBV12-3/TRBV12-4,NA,TRBJ2-3,NA,TGTGCCAGCACTACGGGGCCCCGGGATACGCAGTATTTT,CASTTGPRDTQYF
TRBV29-1,TRBD2,TRBJ2-3,NA,TGCAGCGTTTCAACGACTAGCGGGGGAGGGTATACGCAGTATTTT,CSVSTTSGGGYTQYF
TRBV5-6,NA,TRBJ2-5,NA,TGTGCCAGCAGCTTAATCCAGGGCGAGACCCAGTACTTC,CASSLIQGETQYF
TRBV3-1,NA,TRBJ2-7,NA,TGTGCCAGCAGTACGATCTACGAGCAGTACTTC,CASSTIYEQYF
TRBV3-1,NA,TRBJ1-2,NA,TGTGCCAGCAGCCAAGGACCGGGGGAGTACTATGGCTACACCTTC,CASSQGPGEYYGYTF
TRBV20-1,NA,TRBJ2-3,NA,TGCAGTGCTAGCCTAGCTGGCGCAGATACGCAGTATTTT,CSASLAGADTQYF
TRBV29-1,TRBD2,TRBJ2-5,once,TGCAGCGTTGATACGGCTAGCGGATCCCAAGAGACCCAGTACTTC,CSVDTASGSQETQYF
TRBV29-1,TRBD1,TRBJ2-2,NA,TGCAGCGTTCAGGGACAGGGGGTCATCGGGGAGCTGTTTTTT,CSVQGQGVIGELFF
TRBV6-6,TRBD2,TRBJ2-5,NA,TGTGCCAGCAGCCCACGAGCGGGGGGGCGTGAGACCCAGTACTTC,CASSPRAGGRETQYF
TRBV3-1,TRBD2,TRBJ2-5,NA,TGTGCCAGCAGCAGACTCGCGGGGGAAGAGACCCAGTACTTC,CASSRLAGEETQYF
TRBV29-1,NA,TRBJ2-1,NA,TGCAGCGCAGACAGCCCGGGCTACAATGAGCAGTTCTTC,CSADSPGYNEQFF
TRBV3-1,NA,TRBJ1-5,NA,TGTGCCAGCAGCAAAGGGGTAGCGGGTCAGCCCCAGCATTTT,CASSKGVAGQPQHF
TRBV7-2,TRBD2,TRBJ2-7,NA,TGTGCCAGCAGCTTAGCGGCAGCGGGGGCAAGGTACGAGCAGTACTTC,CASSLAAAGARYEQYF
TRBV4-1,TRBD2,TRBJ2-1,NA,TGCGCCAGCACCGGACTAGCGGGGCACAATGAGCAGTTCTTC,CASTGLAGHNEQFF
TRBV5-6,NA,TRBJ1-2,NA,TGTGCCAGCAGCCTTCGGGACAATCAGGGCTACACCTTC,CASSLRDNQGYTF
TRBV6-5,NA,TRBJ2-7,once,TGTGCCAGCAGTTACCTGGGAGTTCCCTACGAGCAGTACTTC,CASSYLGVPYEQYF
TRBV11-2,NA,TRBJ2-2,NA,TGTGCCAGCAGCAACATAGGGGGGAACACCGGGGAGCTGTTTTTT,CASSNIGGNTGELFF
TRBV5-4,TRBD2,TRBJ2-7,NA,TGTGCCAGCAGCCCCGGGACTAGCTTGTACGAGCAGTACTTC,CASSPGTSLYEQYF
TRBV5-4,NA,TRBJ1-1,NA,TGTGCCAGCAGCTCACCGGGGTTAAGGAACACTGAAGCTTTCTTT,CASSSPGLRNTEAFF
TRBV7-6,NA,TRBJ2-3,NA,TGTGCCAGCAGCCATAGCATGGATACGCAGTATTTT,CASSHSMDTQYF
TRBV9,NA,TRBJ1-1,once,TGTGCCAGCAGCGTTCTACAGGAGAACACTGAAGCTTTCTTT,CASSVLQENTEAFF
TRBV5-6,NA,TRBJ2-1,NA,TGTGCCAGCAGCTTGCGTTCAGCGAATGAGCAGTTCTTC,CASSLRSANEQFF
TRBV4-2,NA,TRBJ2-7,NA,TGTGCCAGCAGCCAAGATCCTAGGGGGGGAAGCTCCTACGAGCAGTACTTC,CASSQDPRGGSSYEQYF
TRBV20-1,NA,TRBJ2-5,NA,TGCAGTTTGCGGGACGGGGGGCGTGAGACCCAGTACTTC,CSLRDGGRETQYF
TRBV29-1,TRBD1,TRBJ1-1,NA,TGCAGCGCGGCGACAGGGTGGAACACTGAAGCTTTCTTT,CSAATGWNTEAFF
TRBV19,TRBD2,TRBJ2-1,NA,TGTGCCAGTAGTATCGAACGGGGGGGCGGGGATGAGCAGTTCTTC,CASSIERGGGDEQFF
TRBV20-1,TRBD2,TRBJ2-1,NA,TGCAGTGCAGGGGGCGGGGGGGCCGAGTTCCGTGAGCAGTTCTTC,CSAGGGGAEFREQFF
TRBV18,NA,TRBJ1-5,NA,TGTGCCAGCTCACCAGGGTTCCTACAGCCCCAGCATTTT,CASSPGFLQPQHF
TRBV3-1,NA,TRBJ1-5,once,TGTGCCAGCAGACCCAGGGCGTCCCATAGCAATCAGCCCCAGCATTTT,CASRPRASHSNQPQHF